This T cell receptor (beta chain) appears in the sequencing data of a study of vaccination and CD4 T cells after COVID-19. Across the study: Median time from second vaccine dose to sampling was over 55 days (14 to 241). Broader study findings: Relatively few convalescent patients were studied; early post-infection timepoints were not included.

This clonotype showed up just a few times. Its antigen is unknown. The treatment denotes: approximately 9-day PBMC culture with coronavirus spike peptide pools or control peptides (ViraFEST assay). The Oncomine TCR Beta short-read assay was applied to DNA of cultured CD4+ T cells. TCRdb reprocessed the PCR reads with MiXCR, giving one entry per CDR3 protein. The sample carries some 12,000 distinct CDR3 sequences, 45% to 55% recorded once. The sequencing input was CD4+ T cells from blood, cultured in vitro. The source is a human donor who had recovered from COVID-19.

The DNA of the CDR3 is TGTGCCAGTAGTTTCCGAGGGAGGACCGGGGAGCTGTTTTTT. As protein: CASSFRGRTGELFF. The V gene is TRBV19, the J gene TRBJ2-2, with a weak D call TRBD2 (6 bases). The CDR3 sequence is 14 residues long. Trimming pared 5 bases from V and 5 bases from J, leaving 12 bases between. CDR1 is LNHDA and CDR2 is SQIVND in the germline V gene (reference sequence).